The present entry profiles one TCR beta chain with its context. The data belong to a study of cytomegalovirus exposure and HLA in healthy donors. Use of 60 Vbeta and 13 Jbeta primers characterized the PCR. TCRdb keeps only in-frame clones here, not all; method: immunoSEQ multiplex PCR. The sample holds about 180,000 clones, over 70% seen once. CDR1 is MNHEY, CDR2 SVGAGI, per germline. V dropped 2 bases and J dropped 5; count of bases not matched to a gene: 6. CDR3 size: 15 residues. The source material was PBMCs. The chain employs TRBV6-5 and TRBJ2-3; 8 bases line up with TRBD1. This receptor was identified in a man younger than 30 in good health and CMV-seronegative. The CDR3 region is CASSYNRGNIDTQYF. The CDR3 bases are TGTGCCAGCAGTTACAACAGGGGGAATATAGATACGCAGTATTTT.